The 27 T cell receptor beta chains in this list originate from one sample, sequenced in a study of CD8+ T cells in alopecia areata. cDNA reverse transcribed from extracted RNA served as the sequencing template. The table came from immunoSEQ multiplex PCR; TCRdb's copy has only in-frame clones and leaves some out. This sample has approximately 180,000 clones, with about 67% found just once. The sequencing here drew on CD8+ T cells sorted from blood, taken at week 0. The origin of the receptors is a human donor with alopecia areata.

The chain is built from TRBV19 and TRBJ2-7, with a weak D call TRBD1 (6 bases). CDR3 size: 15 residues. The germline gives CDR1 LNHDA, CDR2 SQIVND (reference sequence). The V and J ends lost 6 bases and 3 bases respectively, with 18 bases between them. For the CDR3, the DNA is TGTGCCAGTAGCTGGTCCGTAGGGGGAGACTACGAGCAGTACTTC. The encoded protein is CASSWSVGGDYEQYF.

The V call is TRBV6-5, the J call TRBJ1-1, with a tentative D call TRBD1 (5 bases). Deletions cut 0 bases from V and 5 bases from J, with 10 bases between. Germline V CDR1 and CDR2: MNHEY, SVGAGI. The CDR3 is 14 residues long. The CDR3 is CASSYSRGETEAFF. The CDR3 bases are TGTGCCAGCAGTTACTCGAGGGGAGAAACTGAAGCTTTCTTT.

The chain carries TRBV7-6 and TRBJ2-3; D may be TRBD2 (6 bases). CDR3 length: 14 residues. Trimming stripped 1 base from V and 5 bases from J, with 10 bases between. The V gene's germline CDR1 is SGHVS and CDR2 FNYEAQ. The CDR3 DNA is TGTGCCAGCAGCTTAGGGGGAGCGGGAGATACGCAGTATTTT. Encoded protein: CASSLGGAGDTQYF.

Here the CDR3 DNA reads TGTGCCAGCAGTCGAAGGACTAGGGAGGGGGATACGCAGTATTTT. This gives the protein CASSRRTREGDTQYF. The chain employs TRBV7-9 and TRBJ2-3; 7 bases agree with TRBD2. The CDR3 covers 15 residues. Trimming removed 6 bases from V and 6 bases from J; junction bases left unmatched: 12. Germline-derived CDR1 and CDR2 are SEHNR and FQNEAQ (reference sequence). The entire variable domain, with the rest obtained from reference TRBV7-9 and TRBJ2-3, is as follows: DTGVSQNPRHKITKRGQNVTFRCDPISEHNRLYWYRQTLGQGPEFLTYFQNEAQLEKSRLLSDRFSAERPKGSFSTLEIQRTEQGDSAMYLCASSRRTREGDTQYFGPGTRLTVL.

The chain employs TRBV7-2 and TRBJ2-7; D is possibly TRBD1 or TRBD2 (6 bases each). Germline V gene sequence: CDR1 SGHTA, CDR2 FQGNSA. Deletions cut 0 bases from V and 3 bases from J, with 12 bases between. This CDR3 region has 15 residues. The CDR3: CASSLAPGAGYEQYF. DNA for the CDR3: TGTGCCAGCAGCTTAGCACCGGGGGCAGGCTACGAGCAGTACTTC.

Concerning this clone: Other DNA sequences in this sample translate to the same CDR3. The chain is built from TRBV18 and TRBJ2-1, with unresolved D. Per the germline V gene, CDR1 is KGHSH and CDR2 is LQKENI. There are 14 residues in the CDR3. V was pared by 3 bases and J by 0 bases, with 6 bases between. The CDR3: CASSPVSSYNEQFF. DNA of the CDR3: TGTGCCAGCTCACCCGTGAGCTCCTACAATGAGCAGTTCTTC.

By sample share, this clone is large. This chain connects TRBV29-1 to TRBJ2-2; tentative D call: TRBD2 (6 bases). The CDR3 is 15 residues long. Germline CDR1 is SQVTM and CDR2 is ANQGSEA. V lost 2 bases and J 6 bases, leaving 16 bases between the germline ends. The CDR3: CSVESGTPPPGELFF. The CDR3, as DNA: TGCAGCGTTGAATCCGGGACTCCTCCCCCCGGGGAGCTGTTTTTT.

There are a few counts of this clone. The chain employs TRBV7-3 and TRBJ2-3, with 7 bases aligning to TRBD2. The CDR3 spans 17 residues. After removal of 1 base from V and 3 bases from J, the junction contained 10 bases not matched to a gene. Germline V gene lookup returns CDR1 SGHTA and CDR2 FQGTGA. The CDR3 reads CASSLRGGASKTDTQYF. The CDR3 DNA reads TGTGCCAGCAGCTTAAGGGGAGGGGCTAGCAAGACAGATACGCAGTATTTT.

This clone was counted between two and nine times. The V call is TRBV28, the J call TRBJ2-5; D may correspond to TRBD1 or TRBD2 (6 bases each). This CDR3 has 14 residues. V was shortened by 10 bases and J by 1 base, with 16 bases between the two germline ends. CDR1 is MDHEN and CDR2 is SYDVKM in the germline V gene. CDR3 sequence reads: CATGGSGAQETQYF. CDR3 DNA sequence: TGTGCCACCGGTGGTTCGGGGGCCCAAGAGACCCAGTACTTC.

This sequence joins TRBV7-8 and TRBJ2-7; D uncertain. Trimming cost V 5 bases and J 2 bases, with 16 bases left between them. This CDR3 region has 15 residues. From germline, CDR1 is SGHVS and CDR2 FQNEAQ. The CDR3 nucleotides read TGTGCCAGCAGCCCTACCGGACGCCTCCCCTACGAGCAGTACTTC. Translated: CASSPTGRLPYEQYF. The variable domain in full, with the rest retrieved from reference TRBV7-8 and TRBJ2-7, is GAGVSQSPRYKVAKRGQDVALRCDPISGHVSLFWYQQALGQGPEFLTYFQNEAQLDKSGLPSDRFFAERPEGSVSTLKIQRTQQEDSAVYLCASSPTGRLPYEQYFGPGTRLTVT.

The chain links TRBV5-1 to TRBJ2-5, with a weak D call TRBD2 (6 bases). V was pared by 4 bases and J by 5 bases, with 18 bases between. The CDR3 totals 15 residues. Germline loops: CDR1 SGHRS, CDR2 YFSETQ. Here the CDR3 DNA reads TGCGCCAGCAGCCAGGAGGGTGGTCCTCAGGAGACCCAGTACTTC. Protein product: CASSQEGGPQETQYF.

J is TRBJ1-1 and V is TRBV5-1, with D unclear. This CDR3 spans 13 amino acids. Germline-derived CDR1 and CDR2 are SGHRS and YFSETQ. The V end lost 0 bases, the J end lost 0 bases, and 3 bases lay between the germline ends. The CDR3 protein is CASSLVLNTEAFF. The CDR3, as DNA: TGCGCCAGCAGCTTGGTGTTGAACACTGAAGCTTTCTTT.

This clone was seen a handful of times. The rearrangement uses TRBV7-9 and TRBJ1-1; D ambiguous. This CDR3 comprises 13 residues. Trimming removed 8 bases from V and 1 base from J, with 11 bases in between. Germline V gene lookup returns CDR1 SEHNR and CDR2 FQNEAQ (reference sequence). The CDR3 here is CASLTVGNTEAFF. CDR3 DNA: TGTGCCAGCTTAACAGTCGGGAACACTGAAGCTTTCTTT.

This clone was recorded only once. V gene TRBV30 combines with J gene TRBJ2-3, with 10 positions matching TRBD2. With V trimmed by 2 bases and J by 5 bases, 7 bases remained unmatched. This CDR3 is built from 15 residues. CDR1 is GTSNPN, CDR2 SVGIG, per germline (reference sequence). CDR3 nucleotides: TGTGCCTGGAGTAGGAGCGGGGGGGCTTTAGATACGCAGTATTTT. This sequence encodes CAWSRSGGALDTQYF.

The gene calls are TRBV5-6 and TRBJ1-5; D possibly corresponds to TRBD1 (5 bases). V was cut by 2 bases and J by 2 bases, with 14 bases left in between. CDR1 and CDR2 (germline): SGHDT, YYEEEE. The CDR3 runs to 16 residues. As DNA, the CDR3 is TGTGCCAGCAGCTTTACGGGGGGTCGGGGCAATCAGCCCCAGCATTTT. It specifies CASSFTGGRGNQPQHF.

The CDR3 DNA sequence: TGCAGCGGCCGTCTGTGGGCTAGCGAAGCCTACAATGAGCAGTTCTTC. Amino acids: CSGRLWASEAYNEQFF. This chain connects TRBV29-1 to TRBJ2-1, with D possibly TRBD2 on 6 matching bases. CDR1 is SQVTM and CDR2 is ANQGSEA in the germline V gene. The CDR3 totals 16 residues. V shed 7 bases and J shed 2 bases, with 21 bases lying between them.

V usage is TRBV20-1 and J usage is TRBJ1-1; D is ambiguous. Trimming shortened V by 4 bases and J by 6 bases, and 6 bases separated the two germline ends. Germline assignment: CDR1 DFQATT and CDR2 SNEGSKA (reference sequence). The CDR3 is 10 amino acids. This CDR3 reads CSATGAEAFF. Written as DNA, the CDR3 is TGCAGTGCTACAGGTGCTGAAGCTTTCTTT.

This clone has a handful of counts. The chain links TRBV2 to TRBJ2-6, with 10 bases identical to TRBD2. There are 17 residues in the CDR3. Germline V gives CDR1 SNHLY, CDR2 FYNNEI. V shed 4 bases, J shed 0 bases, and the junction held 3 bases outside the gene matches. This chain's CDR3 is CASSVAGGPSGANVLTF. The DNA of the CDR3 is TGTGCCAGCAGTGTAGCGGGGGGCCCCTCTGGGGCCAACGTCCTGACTTTC.

This chain uses TRBV5-1 with TRBJ2-1; TRBD2 aligns across 13 bases. The CDR3 length is 15 residues. V gave up 5 bases and J gave up 6 bases; unmatched junction bases: 5. Germline lookup yields CDR1 SGHRS and CDR2 YFSETQ. CDR3 bases: TGCGCCAGCAGTTCCGGGACTAGCGGGGCCAATGAGCAGTTCTTC. It codes for CASSSGTSGANEQFF.

The J gene is TRBJ2-5, the V gene TRBV5-1, with 8 nucleotides matching TRBD1. Looked up from germline, CDR1 is SGHRS and CDR2 is YFSETQ. This CDR3 is built from 16 residues. V was clipped by 4 bases and J by 2 bases; unmatched bases: 10. CDR3 DNA: TGCGCCAGCAGCCCCTACGAGACAGGGGCACAAGAGACCCAGTACTTC. This sequence encodes CASSPYETGAQETQYF.

The rearrangement joins TRBV7-8 to TRBJ1-6; D is uncertain. V lost 5 bases and J lost 7, with 18 bases in between. CDR1 and CDR2 (germline): SGHVS, FQNEAQ. The CDR3 contains 16 residues. The CDR3: CASSPRLNPFNSPLHF. The DNA for the CDR3 is TGTGCCAGCAGCCCTAGACTTAACCCCTTCAATTCACCCCTCCACTTT.

The rearrangement links TRBV19 to TRBJ1-5, with 7 bases matching TRBD1. Losses at the gene ends were 10 bases for V and 1 base for J; bases not matched to a gene: 10. The germline V gene has CDR1 LNHDA and CDR2 SQIVND (reference sequence). There are 15 residues in the CDR3. The CDR3 DNA reads TGTGCCACCCACACCCGGACAGGCAGCAATCAGCCCCAGCATTTT. Translated, it gives CATHTRTGSNQPQHF.

The V call is TRBV29-1, the J call TRBJ1-1; maybe TRBD1 (5 bases). V shed 8 bases and J shed 0 bases, with 13 bases lying between them. The CDR3 extends over 13 amino acids. Germline CDR1 is SQVTM and CDR2 is ANQGSEA. The CDR3 DNA follows: TGCAGCAGTGGGGCAGGTTTGAACACTGAAGCTTTCTTT. This gives the protein CSSGAGLNTEAFF.

Only one count was recorded for this clone. One end of the junction does not line up with germline, which may come from a read error. V is TRBV27 and J is TRBJ1-6; 7 nucleotides line up with TRBD1. CDR1 and CDR2 from the germline V gene are MNHEY and SMNVEV (reference sequence). The CDR3 loop spans 13 amino acids. The CDR3 is CASSLSTGAKVLF. Written as DNA, the CDR3 is TGTGCCAGCAGTTTATCCACAGGGGCAAAGGTATTATTT.

This sequence joins TRBV27 and TRBJ2-7, with D perhaps matching TRBD2 (5 bases). Germline values: CDR1 MNHEY, CDR2 SMNVEV (reference sequence). The V end was cut by 6 bases, the J end by 7 bases, with 13 bases between. This CDR3 has 12 residues. The CDR3 coding sequence is TGTGCCAGCAGGTCCGGCGGGCGGGAGCAGTACTTC. The encoded protein is CASRSGGREQYF.

This clone occurred once. The V and J genes are TRBV5-1 and TRBJ1-5; no firm D call. CDR3 length: 14 amino acids. Germline V gives CDR1 SGHRS, CDR2 YFSETQ. V shed 0 bases and J shed 10 bases, with 14 bases lying between them. The CDR3 reads CASSLDGQREPQHF. DNA for the CDR3: TGCGCCAGCAGCTTGGACGGGCAACGAGAACCCCAGCATTTT.

The rearrangement joins TRBV6-5 to TRBJ2-4; no clear D gene. V gave up 8 bases and J gave up 1 base, with 12 bases separating them. This CDR3 has 14 amino acids. Germline loops: CDR1 MNHEY, CDR2 SVGAGI. CDR3 sequence: CASVDFGAKNIQYF. In DNA form, the CDR3 reads TGTGCCAGCGTCGACTTTGGGGCCAAAAACATTCAGTACTTC.